These T cell receptor beta chains were read from a single sample in a study of blood T cell repertoires in COVID-19. This table comes from immunoSEQ multiplex PCR, and its TCRdb copy is limited to in-frame clones, with some not included. The sample has fewer than 400,000 clones, 75% to 90% seen once. Input material: PBMCs or T cells enriched from blood (not recorded which). The source of these receptors is a man under 40 who had recovered from COVID-19. Each CDR3 is given without its conserved first and last residue. Rows may omit the clone size; those that give it use once, few, many or a size class.

J | size | V | length | CDR3
TRBJ1-6 | . | TRBV7-7 | 18 | ASSTEPGQGRSSYNSPLH
TRBJ2-5 | . | TRBV9 | 13 | ASSVGAGSQETQY
TRBJ1-1 | . | TRBV5-1 | 13 | ASSLGQGLNTEAF
TRBJ1-2 | once | TRBV28 | 12 | ASTPPDRFYGYT
TRBJ1-2 | . | TRBV7-9 | 11 | ASSHPRRGGYT
TRBJ2-3 | . | TRBV2 | 11 | ASSETRTDTQY
TRBJ1-1 | . | TRBV5-5 | 13 | ASRSGLILGTEAF
TRBJ1-5 | . | TRBV27 | 13 | ASSLEGARNQPQH
TRBJ1-2 | . | TRBV3-1/TRBV3-2 | 13 | ASSQTTGARYGYT
TRBJ2-5 | . | TRBV6-5 | 12 | ASSRNPYQETQY
TRBJ2-5 | . | TRBV3-1/TRBV3-2 | 14 | ASSPSQGARRETQY
TRBJ1-6 | . | TRBV5-6 | 13 | ASSLAGGFNSPLH
TRBJ1-5 | . | TRBV5-4 | 14 | ASSPTGGYSNQPQH
TRBJ1-6 | few | TRBV7-9 | 13 | ASSSGTYGESPLH
TRBJ1-5 | . | TRBV2 | 13 | ASSEQGQGGQPQH
TRBJ2-3 | . | TRBV4-2 | 16 | ASTQGPTSAPGTDTQY
TRBJ2-1 | . | TRBV18 | 13 | ASSWSTGLEEKQF
TRBJ1-5 | . | TRBV28 | 14 | ASSINRGGSNQPQH
TRBJ1-5 | . | TRBV9 | 12 | ASSGTGVYQPQH
TRBJ2-7 | . | TRBV7-8 | 13 | ASSLDRGGDYEQY
TRBJ2-5 | . | TRBV14 | 10 | ASSRPGETQY
TRBJ2-1 | . | TRBV28 | 9 | ASRRGGEQF
TRBJ1-2 | . | TRBV29-1 | 9 | SVGPDYGYT
TRBJ2-1 | . | TRBV10-1 | 12 | ASSVASGDNEQF
TRBJ1-2 | . | TRBV5-1 | 13 | ASSSDRGGIYGYT
TRBJ2-1 | . | TRBV9 | 13 | ASSGRDKLDNEQF
TRBJ1-1 | . | TRBV2 | 10 | ASRRYQGEAF
TRBJ1-1 | . | TRBV3-1/TRBV3-2 | 12 | ASSQADVATEAF
TRBJ1-2 | few | TRBV27 | 11 | ASSPTGHYGYT
TRBJ1-5 | . | TRBV6-5 | 11 | ASTGDRDQPQH
TRBJ1-6 | . | TRBV5-8 | 14 | ASSPRTGSYNSPLH
TRBJ1-2 | . | TRBV7-9 | 12 | ASSPTGASYGYT
TRBJ1-1 | . | TRBV28 | 11 | ASRQGTNTEAF
TRBJ1-6 | . | TRBV19 | 15 | ASSIRSGRAYNSPLH
TRBJ2-5 | . | TRBV6-2/TRBV6-3 | 13 | ASSYSGGLKETQY
TRBJ2-2 | few | TRBV7-7 | 15 | ASTSHTGQEYTGELF
TRBJ2-3 | . | TRBV30 | 12 | AWSLVGDTDTQY
TRBJ1-5 | . | TRBV15 | 13 | ATSRVGLSNQPQH
TRBJ2-7 | . | TRBV18 | 16 | ASSPSTSGGGSSYEQY
TRBJ2-5 | . | TRBV19 | 12 | ASSIDSVSPRQY
TRBJ2-1 | . | TRBV28 | 8 | ATGDNEQF
TRBJ1-2 | once | TRBV13 | 13 | ASSPPGQEGYGYT
TRBJ1-1 | . | TRBV15 | 13 | ATSRDLGGINEAF